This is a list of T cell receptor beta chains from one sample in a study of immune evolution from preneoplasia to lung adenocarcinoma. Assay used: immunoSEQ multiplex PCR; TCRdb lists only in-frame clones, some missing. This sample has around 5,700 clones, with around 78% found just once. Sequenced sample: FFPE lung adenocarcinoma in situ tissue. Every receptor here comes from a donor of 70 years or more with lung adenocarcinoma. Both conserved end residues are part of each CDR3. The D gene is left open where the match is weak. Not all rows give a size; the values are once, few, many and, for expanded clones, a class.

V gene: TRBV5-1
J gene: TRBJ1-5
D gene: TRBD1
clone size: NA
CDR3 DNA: TGCGCCAGCAGCACCGGACAGGGGGATCAGCCCCAGCATTTT
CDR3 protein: CASSTGQGDQPQHF

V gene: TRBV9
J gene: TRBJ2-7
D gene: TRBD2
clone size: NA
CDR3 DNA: TGTGCCAGCAGCGTAGGGCTAGCGGAAAACTACGAGCAGTACTTC
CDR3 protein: CASSVGLAENYEQYF

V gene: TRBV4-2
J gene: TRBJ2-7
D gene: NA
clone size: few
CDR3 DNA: TGTGCCAGCAGCCAAGATCAAGCCGGGGCACCCTACGAGCAGTACTTC
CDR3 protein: CASSQDQAGAPYEQYF

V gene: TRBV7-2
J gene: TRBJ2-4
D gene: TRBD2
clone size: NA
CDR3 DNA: TGTGCCAGCAGCCTAAATTTAGCGGGAAAAAACATTCAGTACTTC
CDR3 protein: CASSLNLAGKNIQYF

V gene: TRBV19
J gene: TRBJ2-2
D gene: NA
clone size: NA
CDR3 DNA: TGTGCCAGTAGTATAGAGGGCACTCGGGACACCGGGGAGCTGTTTTTT
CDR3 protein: CASSIEGTRDTGELFF

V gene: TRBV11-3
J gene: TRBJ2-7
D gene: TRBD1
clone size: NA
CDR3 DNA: TGTGCCAGCAGCTTAGCGGGACAGGCTGCAGGGGAGCAGTACTTC
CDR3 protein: CASSLAGQAAGEQYF

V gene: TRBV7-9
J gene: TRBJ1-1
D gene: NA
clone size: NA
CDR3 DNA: TGTGCCAGCAGCCAGCTGACAGGGAACACTGAAGCTTTCTTT
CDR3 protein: CASSQLTGNTEAFF

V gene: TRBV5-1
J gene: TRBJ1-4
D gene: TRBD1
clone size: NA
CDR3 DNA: TGCGCCAGCAGCCCGGGACAGGGCCCGGAAAAACTGTTTTTT
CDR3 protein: CASSPGQGPEKLFF

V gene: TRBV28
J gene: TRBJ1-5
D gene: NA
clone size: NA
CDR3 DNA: TGTGCCAGCAGTTTTCTAGGGGGAGGCAATCAGCCCCAGCATTTT
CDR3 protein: CASSFLGGGNQPQHF

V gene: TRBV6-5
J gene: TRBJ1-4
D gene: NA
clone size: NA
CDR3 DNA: TGTGCCAGCAGCCCAGTTGCAACTAATGAAAAACTGTTTTTT
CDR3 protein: CASSPVATNEKLFF

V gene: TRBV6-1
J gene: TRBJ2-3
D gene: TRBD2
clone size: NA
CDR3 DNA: TGTGCCAGCAGTGAAGCGAGGACTAGGACAGATACGCAGTATTTT
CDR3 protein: CASSEARTRTDTQYF

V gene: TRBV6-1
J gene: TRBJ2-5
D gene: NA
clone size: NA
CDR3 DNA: TGTGCCAGCAGTGATGGGACCGCATCACGAGGGACCCAGTACTTC
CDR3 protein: CASSDGTASRGTQYF

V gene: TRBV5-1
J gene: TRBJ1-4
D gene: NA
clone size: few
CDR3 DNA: TGCGCCAGCAGCCGCGGCGGGGCGTCGAATGAAAAACTGTTTTTT
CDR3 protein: CASSRGGASNEKLFF

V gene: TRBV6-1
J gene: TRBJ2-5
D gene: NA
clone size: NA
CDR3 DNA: TGTGCCAGCAGCCTCGGGCTCCAAGAGACCCAGTACTTC
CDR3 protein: CASSLGLQETQYF

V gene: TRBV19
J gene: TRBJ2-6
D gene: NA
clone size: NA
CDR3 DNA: TGTGCCAGTAAAGGGACGGCCTCTGGGGCCAACGTCCTGACTTTC
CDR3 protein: CASKGTASGANVLTF

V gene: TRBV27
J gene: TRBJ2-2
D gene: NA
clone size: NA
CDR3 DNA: TGTGCCAGCAGGTTTACGTCGAACACCGGGGAGCTGTTTTTT
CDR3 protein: CASRFTSNTGELFF

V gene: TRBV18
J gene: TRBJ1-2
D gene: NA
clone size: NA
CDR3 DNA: TGTGCCAGCTCACAGGGGGTTTACGCGACAGTAACTTTTGGCTACACCTTC
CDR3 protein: CASSQGVYATVTFGYTF

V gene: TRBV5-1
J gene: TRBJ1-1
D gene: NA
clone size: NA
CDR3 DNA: TGCGCCAGCAGCTTTTGGGGGCAAGGCACTGAAGCTTTCTTT
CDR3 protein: CASSFWGQGTEAFF

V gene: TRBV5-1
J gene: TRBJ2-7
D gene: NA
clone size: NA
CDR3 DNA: TGCGCCAGCAGCCCGGACGGGCAGTTTTCCTACGAGCAGTACTTC
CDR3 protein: CASSPDGQFSYEQYF